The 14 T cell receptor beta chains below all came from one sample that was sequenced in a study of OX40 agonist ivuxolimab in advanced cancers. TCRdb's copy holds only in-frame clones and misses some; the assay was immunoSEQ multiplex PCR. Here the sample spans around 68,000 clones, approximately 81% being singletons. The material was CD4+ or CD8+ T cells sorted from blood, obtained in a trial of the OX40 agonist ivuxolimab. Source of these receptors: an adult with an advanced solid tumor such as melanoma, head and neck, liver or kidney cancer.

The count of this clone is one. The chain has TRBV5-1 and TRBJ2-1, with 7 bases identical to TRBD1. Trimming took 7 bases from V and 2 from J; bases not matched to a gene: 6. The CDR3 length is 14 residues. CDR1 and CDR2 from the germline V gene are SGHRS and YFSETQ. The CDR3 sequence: CASSGTVTYNEQFF. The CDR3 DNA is TGCGCCAGCTCCGGGACAGTAACCTACAATGAGCAGTTCTTC. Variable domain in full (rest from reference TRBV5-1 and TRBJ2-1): KAGVTQTPRYLIKTRGQQVTLSCSPISGHRSVSWYQQTPGQGLQFLFEYFSETQRNKGNFPGRFSGRQFSNSRSEMNVSTLELGDSALYLCASSGTVTYNEQFFGPGTRLTVL.

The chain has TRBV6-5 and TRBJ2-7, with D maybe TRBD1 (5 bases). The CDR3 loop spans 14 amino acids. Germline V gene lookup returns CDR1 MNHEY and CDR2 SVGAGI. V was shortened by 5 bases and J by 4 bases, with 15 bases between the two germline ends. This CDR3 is CASSQTASSYEQYF. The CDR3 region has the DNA TGTGCCAGCAGTCAGACAGCGTCTAGTTACGAGCAGTACTTC.

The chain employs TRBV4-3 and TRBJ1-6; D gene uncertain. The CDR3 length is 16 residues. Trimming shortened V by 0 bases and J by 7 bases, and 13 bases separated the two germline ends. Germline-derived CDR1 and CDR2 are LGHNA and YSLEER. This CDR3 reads CASSQEAPRMNSPLHF. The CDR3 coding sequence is TGCGCCAGCAGCCAAGAAGCCCCTCGGATGAATTCACCCCTCCACTTT.

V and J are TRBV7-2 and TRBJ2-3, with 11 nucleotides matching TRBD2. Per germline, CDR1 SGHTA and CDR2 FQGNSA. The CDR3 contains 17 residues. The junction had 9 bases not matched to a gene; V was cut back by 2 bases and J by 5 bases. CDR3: CASSLRLAGSNGDTQYF. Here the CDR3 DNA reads TGTGCCAGCAGCTTAAGACTAGCGGGGTCAAATGGAGATACGCAGTATTTT.

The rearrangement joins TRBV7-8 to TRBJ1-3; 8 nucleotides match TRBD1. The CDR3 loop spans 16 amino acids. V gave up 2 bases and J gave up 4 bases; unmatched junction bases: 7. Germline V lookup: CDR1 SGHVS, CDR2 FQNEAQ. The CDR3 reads CASSLLSGDRGNTIYF. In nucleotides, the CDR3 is TGTGCCAGCAGCTTACTCTCTGGGGACAGGGGAAACACCATATATTTT. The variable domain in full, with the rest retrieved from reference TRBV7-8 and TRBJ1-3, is GAGVSQSPRYKVAKRGQDVALRCDPISGHVSLFWYQQALGQGPEFLTYFQNEAQLDKSGLPSDRFFAERPEGSVSTLKIQRTQQEDSAVYLCASSLLSGDRGNTIYFGEGSWLTVV.

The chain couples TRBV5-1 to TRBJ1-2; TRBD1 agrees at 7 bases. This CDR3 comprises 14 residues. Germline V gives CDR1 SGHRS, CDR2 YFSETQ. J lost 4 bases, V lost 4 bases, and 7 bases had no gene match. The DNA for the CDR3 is TGCGCCAGCAGCGCCGGACAGGTCGTCTATGGCTACACCTTC. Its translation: CASSAGQVVYGYTF.

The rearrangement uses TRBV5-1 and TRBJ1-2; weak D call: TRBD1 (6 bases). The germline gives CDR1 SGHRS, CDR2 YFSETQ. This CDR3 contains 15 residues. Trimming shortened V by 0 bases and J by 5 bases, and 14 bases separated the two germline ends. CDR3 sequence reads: CASSLVPGAGYGYTF. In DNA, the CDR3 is TGCGCCAGCAGCTTGGTACCAGGGGCCGGGTATGGCTACACCTTC.

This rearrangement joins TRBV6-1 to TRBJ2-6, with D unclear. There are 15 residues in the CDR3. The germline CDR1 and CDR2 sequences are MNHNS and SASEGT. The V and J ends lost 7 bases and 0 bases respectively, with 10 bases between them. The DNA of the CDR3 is TGTGCCAGCAAAAGGGAATACTCTGGGGCCAACGTCCTGACTTTC. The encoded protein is CASKREYSGANVLTF.

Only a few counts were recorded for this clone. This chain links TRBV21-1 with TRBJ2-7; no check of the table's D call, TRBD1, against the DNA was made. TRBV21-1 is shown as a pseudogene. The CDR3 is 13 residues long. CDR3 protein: CASSKTAGDEQYF. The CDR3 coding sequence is TGTGCCAGCAGCAAAACCGCAGGGGACGAGCAGTACTTC.

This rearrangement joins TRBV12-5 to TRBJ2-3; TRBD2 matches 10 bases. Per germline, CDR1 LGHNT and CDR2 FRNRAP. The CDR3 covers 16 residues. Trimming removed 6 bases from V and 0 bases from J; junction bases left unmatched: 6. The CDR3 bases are TGTGCTAGTGGCCCGATAGCGGGGGGTAGCACAGATACGCAGTATTTT. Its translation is CASGPIAGGSTDTQYF.

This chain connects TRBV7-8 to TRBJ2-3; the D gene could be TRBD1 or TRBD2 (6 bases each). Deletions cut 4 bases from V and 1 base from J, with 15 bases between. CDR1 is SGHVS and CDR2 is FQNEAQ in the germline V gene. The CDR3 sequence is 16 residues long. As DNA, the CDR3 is TGTGCCAGCAGCTACCGGGGGCTCCATCGCACAGATACGCAGTATTTT. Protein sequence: CASSYRGLHRTDTQYF. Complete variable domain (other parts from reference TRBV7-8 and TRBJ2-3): GAGVSQSPRYKVAKRGQDVALRCDPISGHVSLFWYQQALGQGPEFLTYFQNEAQLDKSGLPSDRFFAERPEGSVSTLKIQRTQQEDSAVYLCASSYRGLHRTDTQYFGPGTRLTVL.

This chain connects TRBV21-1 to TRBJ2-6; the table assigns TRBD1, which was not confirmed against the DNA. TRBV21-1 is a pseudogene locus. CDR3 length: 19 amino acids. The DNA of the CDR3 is TGTGCCAGCAGCACAGGCTGGACAGGGGGGCTCTCTGGGGCCAACGTCCTGACTTTC. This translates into CASSTGWTGGLSGANVLTF.

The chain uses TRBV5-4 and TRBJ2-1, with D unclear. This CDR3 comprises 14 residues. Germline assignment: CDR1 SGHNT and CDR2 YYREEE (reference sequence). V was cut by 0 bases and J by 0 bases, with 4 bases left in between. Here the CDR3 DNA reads TGTGCCAGCAGCTTGGCGGGCTCCTACAATGAGCAGTTCTTC. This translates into CASSLAGSYNEQFF. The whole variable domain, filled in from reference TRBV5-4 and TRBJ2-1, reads ETGVTQSPTHLIKTRGQQVTLRCSSQSGHNTVSWYQQALGQGPQFIFQYYREEENGRGNFPPRFSGLQFPNYSSELNVNALELDDSALYLCASSLAGSYNEQFFGPGTRLTVL.

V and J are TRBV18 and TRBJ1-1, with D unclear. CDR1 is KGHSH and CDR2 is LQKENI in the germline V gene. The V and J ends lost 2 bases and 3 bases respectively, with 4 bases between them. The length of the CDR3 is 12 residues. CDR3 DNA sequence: TGTGCCAGCTCACCAAGTGACACTGAAGCTTTCTTT. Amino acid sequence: CASSPSDTEAFF.